This record concerns one TCR beta chain sequence. TCRdb used MiXCR to reprocess the RT-PCR reads, holding one entry per CDR3 protein. In the table there are about 680,000 distinct CDR3 sequences, 12% to 15% of which are singletons. Input material: memory CD4+ T cells from blood. The TCR originated in a female donor in good health, serving as a healthy control.

CDR3 DNA sequence: TGTGCCAGCAGCCCGAACCGCATCGACAGGGCCGAGCAGTACTTC. Translation gives CASSPNRIDRAEQYF. This rearrangement joins TRBV7-2 to TRBJ2-7, with 7 bases lining up with TRBD1. V was clipped by 5 bases and J by 6 bases; unmatched bases: 13. In germline, CDR1 is SGHTA, CDR2 FQGNSA. The CDR3 is 15 residues long.